This entry lists 19 T cell receptor beta chains sequenced from one sample in a study of control samples from healthy donors and cancer patients. Generated by immunoSEQ multiplex PCR, the TCRdb table keeps only in-frame clones and is missing some. The table has 110,000 to 150,000 clones, roughly 92% seen once. The sequenced sample was blood. The receptors were sampled from a man aged 25 to 40 in good health.

The V gene is TRBV15, the J gene TRBJ1-4, with 7 bases matching TRBD1. This CDR3 is built from 19 residues. The V and J ends lost 2 bases and 5 bases, in that order; junction bases with no gene match: 17. Germline assignment: CDR1 LNHNV and CDR2 YYDKDF (reference sequence). This chain's CDR3 is CATSRIRAPHGTENEKLFF. DNA for the CDR3: TGTGCCACCAGCAGAATACGGGCACCGCACGGGACAGAAAATGAAAAACTGTTTTTT. The full variable domain, with the rest looked up from reference TRBV15 and TRBJ1-4, is DAMVIQNPRYQVTQFGKPVTLSCSQTLNHNVMYWYQQKSSQAPKLLFHYYDKDFNNEADTPDNFQSRRPNTSFCFLDIRSPGLGDTAMYLCATSRIRAPHGTENEKLFFGSGTQLSVL.

The J gene is TRBJ2-7, the V gene TRBV28; D might be TRBD2 (5 bases). V shed 7 bases and J shed 9 bases, with 19 bases lying between them. In germline, CDR1 is MDHEN, CDR2 SYDVKM. The CDR3 covers 13 residues. For the CDR3, the DNA is TGTGCCAGCAAAGTTCGAGCGGAGAGAGCGCAGTACTTC. Residues: CASKVRAERAQYF.

The chain recombines TRBV19 with TRBJ2-7; 10 bases are shared with TRBD1. V lost 3 bases to trimming and J lost 2 bases; unmatched junction nucleotides: 4. CDR1 is LNHDA, CDR2 SQIVND, per germline (reference sequence). The CDR3 is 15 residues long. CDR3 residues: CASSIGTGVTYEQYF. The CDR3 DNA reads as TGTGCCAGTAGTATTGGGACAGGGGTTACCTACGAGCAGTACTTC.

The chain links TRBV28 to TRBJ1-1; D remains unclear. Germline CDR1 reads MDHEN; CDR2 reads SYDVKM. V was pared by 1 base and J by 2 bases, with 5 bases between. The CDR3 is 13 amino acids. In DNA form, the CDR3 reads TGTGCCAGCAGTTTATATCCCAACACTGAAGCTTTCTTT. Translated: CASSLYPNTEAFF.

A single count supports this clone. The chain carries TRBV28 and TRBJ1-5; 7 nucleotides agree with TRBD1. Trimming at V came to 5 bases and at J to 3 bases, leaving 4 bases not matched to a gene. The V gene's germline CDR1 is MDHEN and CDR2 SYDVKM. This CDR3 has 14 amino acids. The CDR3 DNA follows: TGTGCCAGCAGTAAAGGACAGGTCAATCAGCCCCAGCATTTT. It is translated as CASSKGQVNQPQHF.

The genes are TRBV5-4 and TRBJ2-1; 7 bases map to TRBD1. This CDR3 comprises 14 residues. Germline-derived CDR1 and CDR2 are SGHNT and YYREEE (reference sequence). With V trimmed by 2 bases and J by 7 bases, 6 bases remained unmatched. The chain's CDR3 is CASSFDRVRNEQFF. CDR3 bases: TGTGCCAGCAGCTTTGACAGGGTGAGGAATGAGCAGTTCTTC.

The chain couples TRBV28 to TRBJ1-2; D may be TRBD1 (5 bases). V lost 7 bases and J 5 bases, leaving 8 bases between the germline ends. Germline V gene sequence: CDR1 MDHEN, CDR2 SYDVKM. The CDR3 extends over 11 amino acids. The CDR3 DNA sequence: TGTGCCAGCAATAGGGGATATGGCTACACCTTC. Residues: CASNRGYGYTF.

The rearrangement links TRBV2 to TRBJ2-3; tentative D call: TRBD1 (7 bases). The V gene lost 7 bases and the J gene lost 2 bases, with 19 bases spanning the gap. The CDR3 runs to 16 residues. The germline CDR1 and CDR2 sequences are SNHLY and FYNNEI. CDR3 residues: CASNDRVREITDTQYF. The CDR3 DNA reads as TGTGCCAGCAATGACAGGGTACGGGAGATCACAGATACGCAGTATTTT.

The CDR3: CASSQVAVGSEQFF. The CDR3 nucleotides are TGCGCCAGCAGCCAAGTGGCAGTCGGTAGTGAGCAGTTCTTC. The J gene is TRBJ2-1, the V gene TRBV4-1; D unclear. Germline V lookup: CDR1 MGHRA, CDR2 YSYEKL. V lost 1 base to trimming and J lost 9 bases, with 13 bases between them. The CDR3 is 14 residues long.

This chain links TRBV7-9 with TRBJ2-7; unclear D gene. The CDR3 consists of 15 residues. V was clipped by 6 bases and J by 3 bases, with 18 bases between them. The germline V gene encodes CDR1 SEHNR and CDR2 FQNEAQ (reference sequence). The CDR3 here is CASSSDVSAVYEQYF. CDR3 bases: TGTGCCAGCAGTTCTGACGTATCGGCGGTCTACGAGCAGTACTTC. Using reference TRBV7-9 and TRBJ2-7 for the parts outside the CDR3, the full variable domain is DTGVSQNPRHKITKRGQNVTFRCDPISEHNRLYWYRQTLGQGPEFLTYFQNEAQLEKSRLLSDRFSAERPKGSFSTLEIQRTEQGDSAMYLCASSSDVSAVYEQYFGPGTRLTVT.

The chain links TRBV30 to TRBJ2-7; D is unresolved. CDR1 and CDR2 from the germline V gene are GTSNPN and SVGIG (reference sequence). The germline V and J ends were trimmed by 0 bases and 2 bases, with 5 bases remaining between them. The CDR3 runs 12 residues. The CDR3 region has the DNA TGTGCCTGGAGTGTAAGCGCCTACGAGCAGTACTTC. Its protein is CAWSVSAYEQYF. Using reference TRBV30 and TRBJ2-7 for the parts outside the CDR3, the full variable domain is SQTIHQWPATLVQPVGSPLSLECTVEGTSNPNLYWYRQAAGRGLQLLFYSVGIGQISSEVPQNLSASRPQDRQFILSSKKLLLSDSGFYLCAWSVSAYEQYFGPGTRLTVT.

The chain employs TRBV7-2 and TRBJ1-2; D gene uncertain. This CDR3 comprises 15 residues. The V gene lost 3 bases and the J gene lost 6 bases, with 17 bases spanning the gap. Germline-derived CDR1 and CDR2 are SGHTA and FQGNSA. CDR3 residues: CASSLVTDNINGYTF. The CDR3 bases are TGTGCCAGCAGCTTGGTCACAGATAATATAAATGGCTACACCTTC.

This clone was counted a few times. The chain recombines TRBV7-9 with TRBJ2-1; D is unclear. V lost 6 bases and J lost 6, with 12 bases in between. The CDR3 has 13 amino acids. CDR1 SEHNR and CDR2 FQNEAQ come from the germline V gene (reference sequence). The CDR3 sequence: CASSPRPSNEQFF. The CDR3 DNA reads TGTGCCAGCAGTCCTAGGCCGTCCAATGAGCAGTTCTTC.

V is TRBV2 and J is TRBJ2-3; D gene ambiguous. V lost 3 bases and J lost 4, with 11 bases in between. Germline CDR1 and CDR2: SNHLY and FYNNEI. The CDR3 is 14 amino acids. CDR3 region: CASSDGVVADTQYF. As DNA, the CDR3 is TGTGCCAGCAGTGATGGAGTAGTCGCAGATACGCAGTATTTT.

V and J are TRBV4-1 and TRBJ1-3; no reliable D call. V was trimmed by 1 base and J by 4 bases, leaving 11 bases between them. The CDR3 runs 15 residues. From germline, CDR1 is MGHRA and CDR2 YSYEKL. The CDR3 DNA sequence: TGCGCCAGCAGCCAAGCCCCGAGCGGGGGAAACACCATATATTTT. Encoded protein: CASSQAPSGGNTIYF.

V is TRBV11-3 and J is TRBJ2-7; 7 positions match TRBD2. CDR1 and CDR2 (germline): SGHNT, YENEEA. The CDR3 runs to 13 residues. With V trimmed by 6 bases and J by 0 bases, 2 bases remained unmatched. CDR3: CASSWDYSYEQYF. The CDR3 DNA reads TGTGCCAGCAGTTGGGACTACTCCTACGAGCAGTACTTC.

V gene TRBV29-1 combines with J gene TRBJ2-2; TRBD1 is a possible D gene (5 bases). V lost 5 bases and J lost 6, with 13 bases in between. CDR1 is SQVTM, CDR2 ANQGSEA, per germline. The CDR3 totals 13 residues. DNA for the CDR3: TGCAGCGTTTCTGATATGACAGCCGGGGAGCTGTTTTTT. It codes for CSVSDMTAGELFF.

V and J are TRBV11-3 and TRBJ1-1, with TRBD1 identical over 8 bases. In germline, CDR1 is SGHNT, CDR2 YENEEA. The V segment lost 0 bases and the J segment 5 bases; nucleotides outside the gene matches: 5. There are 15 residues in the CDR3. CDR3 DNA: TGTGCCAGCAGCTTAGAGGGCAGGGGGCAGACTGAAGCTTTCTTT. It yields the protein CASSLEGRGQTEAFF.

The chain combines TRBV28 with TRBJ2-5; tentatively, D is TRBD2 (6 bases). Germline loops: CDR1 MDHEN, CDR2 SYDVKM. Trimming took off 7 bases at V and 4 bases at J, with 28 bases between the two ends. The CDR3 runs to 18 residues. Here the CDR3 reads CASMRGRVGYINRETQYF. The CDR3 DNA reads TGTGCCAGCATGCGGGGCAGGGTCGGATACATCAATCGAGAGACCCAGTACTTC.